Sequencing of this T cell receptor (beta chain) was carried out in a study of T cell clusters in autoimmune cytopenias. Some 40,000 genome equivalents of blood DNA were amplified for TRB. Multiplex touch-down PCR amplified TRB using TRB-A and TRB-B pools in one tube. TCRdb re-called the multiplex PCR reads; one entry per CDR3 protein, DNA not given. This repertoire includes approximately 11,000 distinct CDR3 sequences. From germline, CDR1 is ENHRY and CDR2 SYGVKD. This CDR3 contains 16 residues. The sample was also reused in another study, on T cell repertoires in aging, cancer and after chemotherapy. From that study: Over several months to years, re-sampled healthy donor repertoires clearly shared clones. Compared with age-matched healthy donors, untreated hematological or solid cancer patients showed higher blood TCR clonality. Immunological memory after chemotherapy cannot be judged from the repertoire data.

This receptor was identified in a human donor in good health. The chain joins TRBV10-3 to TRBJ2-1; TCRdb calls TRBD1, which cannot be checked without DNA. The sequenced material came from peripheral blood. The CDR3 here is CAISEADGDRANEQFF.